This T cell receptor (beta chain) was obtained from a study of somatic mutations in cytotoxic T cells in rheumatoid arthritis. Study-level findings and limits: Within 8 of 65 patients, the single biggest CD8+ clone made up more than 20% of CD8+ cells. Expanded CD8+ clones had unknown antigen targets. Healthy controls did not share the age-linked increase in CD8+ clonality seen in rheumatoid arthritis patients. There was no significant difference in CD8+ T-cell clonality between rheumatoid arthritis patients and age-matched healthy controls.

TCRdb's table, derived via immunoSEQ multiplex PCR, lists solely in-frame clones and lacks some. The sample yields around 23,000 clones, roughly 80% seen once. A remark on this clone: Its antigen remains unidentified.

CDR1 is MNHEY and CDR2 is SMNVEV in the germline V gene (reference sequence). J was trimmed by 5 bases and V by 0 bases; bases with no gene match: 3. This CDR3 is 15 amino acids long. Specimen: CD8+ T cells sorted from blood. This TCR was recovered from a woman between 18 and 29 years old in good health. V usage is TRBV27 and J usage is TRBJ2-3; the match to TRBD2 covers 9 bases. CDR3 in amino acids: CASSLSSGGLDTQYF. In DNA, the CDR3 is TGTGCCAGCAGTTTATCGAGCGGGGGGCTAGATACGCAGTATTTT.